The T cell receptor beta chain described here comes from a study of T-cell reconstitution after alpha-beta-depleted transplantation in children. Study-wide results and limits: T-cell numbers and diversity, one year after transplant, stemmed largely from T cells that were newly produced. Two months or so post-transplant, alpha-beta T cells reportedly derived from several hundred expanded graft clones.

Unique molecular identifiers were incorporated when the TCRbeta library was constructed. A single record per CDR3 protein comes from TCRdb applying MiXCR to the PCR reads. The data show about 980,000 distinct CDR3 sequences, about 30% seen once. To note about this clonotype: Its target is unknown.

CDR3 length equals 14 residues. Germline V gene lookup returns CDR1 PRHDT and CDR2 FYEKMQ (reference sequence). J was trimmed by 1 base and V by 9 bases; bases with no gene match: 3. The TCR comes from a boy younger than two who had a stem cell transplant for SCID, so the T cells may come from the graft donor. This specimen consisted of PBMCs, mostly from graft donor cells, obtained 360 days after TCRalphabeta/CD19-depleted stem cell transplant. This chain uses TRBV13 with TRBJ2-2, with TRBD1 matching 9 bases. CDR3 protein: CARGTGMNTGELFF. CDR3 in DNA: TGTGCCAGAGGGACAGGGATGAACACCGGGGAGCTGTTTTTT.